The clone carrying this T cell receptor beta chain has only a few counts. This record comes from a study of blood T cell repertoires in COVID-19. Study details: From the United States, Italy and Spain came samples of acute and convalescent COVID-19. From T cells, B-cell-depleted T cells, or PBMCs came the material, which was cDNA or gDNA.

Produced via immunoSEQ multiplex PCR; TCRdb's table is partial and in-frame only. The data show over 100,000 clones, with more than 75% seen just once and 6.5% to 10% held by the top ten. This TCR was recovered from an older man with acute or convalescent COVID-19. Source material: peripheral blood.

The chain's CDR3 is CASNRGGIDYGYTF. In nucleotides, the CDR3 is TGTGCCAGCAATAGAGGGGGCATCGACTATGGCTACACCTTC. The chain combines TRBV28 with TRBJ1-2, with 7 bases fitting TRBD1. The germline V gene has CDR1 MDHEN and CDR2 SYDVKM. The junction had 8 bases not matched to a gene; V was cut back by 7 bases and J by 3 bases. The length of the CDR3 is 14 residues.